This entry lists 17 T cell receptor beta chains sequenced from one sample in a study of T-cell memory formation after mild COVID-19. TCRdb fed the 5' RACE reads into MiXCR, producing one record per CDR3 protein. The sample holds 140,000 to 150,000 distinct CDR3 sequences, approximately 21% seen once. The sequencing sample was made of PBMCs or a T cell subset sorted from them (not recorded which). Source of these receptors: an adult woman who had mild COVID-19 (a few samples of this study predate the infection). Cell type and time point are not known.

This chain joins TRBV6-5 and TRBJ2-5, with D tentatively TRBD2 (5 bases). This CDR3 contains 14 residues. Per the germline V gene, CDR1 is MNHEY and CDR2 is SVGAGI. The V end was cut by 0 bases, the J end by 3 bases, with 8 bases between. CDR3 amino acids: CASSYSWGEETQYF. CDR3 nucleotides: TGTGCCAGCAGTTACTCCTGGGGAGAAGAGACCCAGTACTTC.

The J gene is TRBJ2-2, the V gene TRBV2; 10 bases map to TRBD2. Germline V gene lookup returns CDR1 SNHLY and CDR2 FYNNEI. This CDR3 spans 15 amino acids. V shed 5 bases and J 1 base; nucleotides not matched to a gene: 1. The CDR3 region is CASSRLAGNTGELFF. Written as DNA, the CDR3 is TGTGCCAGCAGTCGACTAGCGGGGAACACCGGGGAGCTGTTTTTT.

V gene TRBV5-1 combines with J gene TRBJ2-2, with D unclear. The CDR3 is 17 amino acids. V was clipped by 2 bases and J by 6 bases, with 20 bases between them. Germline lookup yields CDR1 SGHRS and CDR2 YFSETQ. The CDR3 loop is CASSLVRQSVLPGELFF. In DNA, the CDR3 is TGCGCCAGCAGCTTAGTTCGGCAGAGTGTCCTACCCGGGGAGCTGTTTTTT.

The chain uses TRBV5-1 and TRBJ2-1; D tentatively reads TRBD1 or TRBD2 (5 bases each). CDR3 length equals 17 residues. CDR1 SGHRS and CDR2 YFSETQ come from the germline V gene. The V end lost 1 base, the J end lost 8 bases, and 22 bases lay between the germline ends. The CDR3 sequence: CASSLYLVAGTFDEQFF. CDR3 bases: TGCGCCAGCAGCTTGTACCTAGTGGCAGGGACCTTCGATGAGCAGTTCTTC.

V is TRBV10-2 and J is TRBJ2-1; TRBD1 agrees at 10 bases. This CDR3 contains 14 residues. Germline V gene sequence: CDR1 WSHSY, CDR2 SAAADI. Trimming at V came to 5 bases and at J to 7 bases, leaving 5 bases not matched to a gene. CDR3 sequence reads: CASSWGQGRNEQFF. CDR3 nucleotide sequence: TGCGCCAGCAGTTGGGGACAGGGGAGGAATGAGCAGTTCTTC.

The V call is TRBV7-3, the J call TRBJ2-2; D possibly matches TRBD1 or TRBD2 (6 bases each). V was cut by 4 bases and J by 5 bases, with 14 bases left in between. The germline CDR1 and CDR2 sequences are SGHTA and FQGTGA. This CDR3 contains 15 residues. CDR3 nucleotide sequence: TGTGCCAGCAGCTGGTCAGGGGCGGGGACCGGGGAGCTGTTTTTT. Translating it yields CASSWSGAGTGELFF.

Only a few counts were recorded for this clonotype. This chain links TRBV6-5 with TRBJ2-5; 15 nucleotides align to TRBD2. The CDR3 length is 19 residues. Germline V lookup: CDR1 MNHEY, CDR2 SVGAGI. J was trimmed by 4 bases and V by 0 bases; bases with no gene match: 9. CDR3 nucleotide sequence: TGTGCCAGCAGTTACTCGGGACTAGCGGGAGGCCCCGCGCGAGAGACCCAGTACTTC. Its protein is CASSYSGLAGGPARETQYF.

The chain recombines TRBV6-5 with TRBJ1-2; 11 bases fit TRBD1. The CDR3 is 17 residues long. Germline-derived CDR1 and CDR2 are MNHEY and SVGAGI. The V and J ends lost 0 bases and 8 bases, in that order; junction bases with no gene match: 11. CDR3 nucleotide sequence: TGTGCCAGCAGTTACTCCAACCGGGACAGGGGGTTTGGAGGCTACACCTTC. Its translation is CASSYSNRDRGFGGYTF.

This clonotype was detected a few times. The chain is built from TRBV4-2 and TRBJ2-3; 11 nucleotides align to TRBD1. The CDR3 is made up of 15 amino acids. Germline V gene lookup returns CDR1 LGHNA and CDR2 YNFKEQ. Losses at the gene ends were 2 bases for V and 7 bases for J; bases not matched to a gene: 5. As DNA, the CDR3 is TGTGCCAGCAGCCAAAGGGACAGGGGGTCAAATACGCAGTATTTT. It specifies CASSQRDRGSNTQYF.

This clonotype was counted only a few times. The chain carries TRBV12-3 or TRBV12-4 and TRBJ1-2; possibly TRBD1 for D (6 bases). The CDR3 sequence is 16 residues long. Trimming shortened V by 8 bases and J by 2 bases, and 21 bases separated the two germline ends. Here the CDR3 DNA reads TGTGCCAGCTCGCCGGGGGGTGGGGGGCGGAACTATGGCTACACCTTC. Its translation is CASSPGGGGRNYGYTF.

The J gene is TRBJ2-3, the V gene TRBV20-1; TRBD2 is a possible D gene (6 bases). V was cut by 2 bases and J by 2 bases, with 17 bases left in between. The CDR3 consists of 16 residues. Per the germline V gene, CDR1 is DFQATT and CDR2 is SNEGSKA (reference sequence). CDR3 protein: CSARSPGLKATDTQYF. The DNA for the CDR3 is TGCAGTGCTAGAAGTCCGGGACTCAAGGCCACAGATACGCAGTATTTT.

This clonotype came up a few times. This sequence joins TRBV7-9 and TRBJ2-3, with D unclear. Germline V gene lookup returns CDR1 SEHNR and CDR2 FQNEAQ (reference sequence). Trimming left V 3 bases short and J 2 bases short, with 9 bases between. The CDR3 has 14 amino acids. For the CDR3, the DNA is TGTGCCAGCAGCTTTTTTAGGTCCACAGATACGCAGTATTTT. It is translated as CASSFFRSTDTQYF.

This clonotype was detected a few times. The V call is TRBV7-9, the J call TRBJ2-7; 7 bases match TRBD1. The CDR3 is made up of 13 amino acids. Trimming at V came to 5 bases and at J to 2 bases, leaving 3 bases not matched to a gene. CDR1 and CDR2 from the germline V gene are SEHNR and FQNEAQ (reference sequence). DNA of the CDR3: TGTGCCAGCAGCCCGGGACAGCCCTACGAGCAGTACTTC. Residues: CASSPGQPYEQYF.

The chain couples TRBV12-3 or TRBV12-4 to TRBJ2-7; unclear D gene. CDR3 length: 13 amino acids. V was cut by 2 bases and J by 3 bases, with 8 bases left in between. CDR3 in amino acids: CASSLRENYEQYF. The CDR3 DNA sequence: TGTGCCAGCAGTTTACGCGAGAACTACGAGCAGTACTTC.

The chain is built from TRBV19 and TRBJ2-1, with 8 bases identical to TRBD1. The CDR3 sequence is 14 residues long. Germline V CDR1 and CDR2: LNHDA, SQIVND (reference sequence). V shed 5 bases and J 11 bases; nucleotides not matched to a gene: 11. DNA of the CDR3: TGTGCCAGTAGTCCCCTGGATGTCAGGGGGCAGCAGTTCTTC. It specifies CASSPLDVRGQQFF.

There are a few counts of this clonotype. CDR3 bases: TGCAGCGGTAAGCCGACTAGCGGGACCTACAATGAGCAGTTCTTC. Amino acid sequence: CSGKPTSGTYNEQFF. This chain joins TRBV29-1 and TRBJ2-1, with TRBD2 matching 11 bases. Per germline, CDR1 SQVTM and CDR2 ANQGSEA. V trimming: 7 bases; J trimming: 2 bases; junction bases outside the gene matches: 7. This CDR3 has 15 amino acids.

The rearrangement uses TRBV2 and TRBJ2-1; D gene ambiguous. Between the trimmed V and J ends, which lost 3 bases and 3 bases, there was a span of 6 bases. Looked up from germline, CDR1 is SNHLY and CDR2 is FYNNEI. The CDR3 consists of 13 residues. CDR3: CASSDRFYNEQFF. The CDR3 nucleotides are TGTGCCAGCAGTGACAGATTCTACAATGAGCAGTTCTTC.